This T cell receptor (beta chain) is from a study of T cell repertoires in cytomegalovirus infection. One entry per CDR3 protein results from TCRdb running MiXCR on the reads. The sample shows 150,000 to 200,000 distinct CDR3 sequences, 28% of them seen only once. The material sequenced was PBMCs. The sequence derives from a human donor in good health (CMV status not recorded). Some clones in this sample may be carry-over from other donors' samples.

CDR3 bases: TGTGCCAGCAGCGAACCCCGGGACAGGGGTAAACAGCCCCAGCATTTT. It encodes CASSEPRDRGKQPQHF. This chain connects TRBV12-3 or TRBV12-4 to TRBJ1-5; 10 nucleotides align to TRBD1. This CDR3 comprises 16 residues. V trimming: 6 bases; J trimming: 7 bases; junction bases outside the gene matches: 12.